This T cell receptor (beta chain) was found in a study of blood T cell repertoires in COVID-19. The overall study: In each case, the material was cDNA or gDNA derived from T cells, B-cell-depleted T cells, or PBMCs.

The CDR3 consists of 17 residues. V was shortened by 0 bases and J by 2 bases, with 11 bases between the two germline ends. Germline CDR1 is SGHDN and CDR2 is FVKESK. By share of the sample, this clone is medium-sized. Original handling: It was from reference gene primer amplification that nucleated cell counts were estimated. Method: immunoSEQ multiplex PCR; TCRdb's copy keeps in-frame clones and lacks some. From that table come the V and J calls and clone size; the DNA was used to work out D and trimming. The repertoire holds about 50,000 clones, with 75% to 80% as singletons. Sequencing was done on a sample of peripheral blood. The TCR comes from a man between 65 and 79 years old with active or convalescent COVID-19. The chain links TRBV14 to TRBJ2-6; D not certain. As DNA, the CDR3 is TGTGCCAGCAGCCAAGATCCGTTGCAGACTGGGGCCAACGTCCTGACTTTC. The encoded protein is CASSQDPLQTGANVLTF.